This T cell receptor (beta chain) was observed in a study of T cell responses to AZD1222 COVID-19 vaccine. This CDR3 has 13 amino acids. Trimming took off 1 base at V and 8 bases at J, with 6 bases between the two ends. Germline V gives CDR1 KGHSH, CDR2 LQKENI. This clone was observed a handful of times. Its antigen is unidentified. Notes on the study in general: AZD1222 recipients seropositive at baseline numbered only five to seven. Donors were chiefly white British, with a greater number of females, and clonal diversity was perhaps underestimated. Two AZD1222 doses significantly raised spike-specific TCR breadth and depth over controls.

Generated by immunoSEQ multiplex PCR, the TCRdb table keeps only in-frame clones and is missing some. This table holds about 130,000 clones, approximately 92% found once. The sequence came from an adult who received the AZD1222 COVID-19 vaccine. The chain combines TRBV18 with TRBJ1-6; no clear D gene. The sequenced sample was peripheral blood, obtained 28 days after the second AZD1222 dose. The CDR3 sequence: CASSPQKYSPLHF. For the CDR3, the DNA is TGTGCCAGCTCACCACAGAAGTATTCACCCCTCCACTTT. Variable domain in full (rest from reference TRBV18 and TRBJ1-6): NAGVMQNPRHLVRRRGQEARLRCSPMKGHSHVYWYRQLPEEGLKFMVYLQKENIIDESGMPKERFSAEFPKEGPSILRIQQVVRGDSAAYFCASSPQKYSPLHFGNGTRLTVT.